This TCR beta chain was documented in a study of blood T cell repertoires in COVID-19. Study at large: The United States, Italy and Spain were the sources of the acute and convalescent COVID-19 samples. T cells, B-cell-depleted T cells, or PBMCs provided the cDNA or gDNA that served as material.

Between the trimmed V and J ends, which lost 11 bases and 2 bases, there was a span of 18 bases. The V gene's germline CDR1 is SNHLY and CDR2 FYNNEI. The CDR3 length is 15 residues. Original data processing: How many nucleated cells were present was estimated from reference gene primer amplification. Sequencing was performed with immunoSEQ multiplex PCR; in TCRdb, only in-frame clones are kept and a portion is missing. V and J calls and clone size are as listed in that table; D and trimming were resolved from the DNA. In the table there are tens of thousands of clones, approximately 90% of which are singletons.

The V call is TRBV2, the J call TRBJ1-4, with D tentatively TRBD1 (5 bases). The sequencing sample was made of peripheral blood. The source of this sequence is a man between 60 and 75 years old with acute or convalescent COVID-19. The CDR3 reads CASQGLRSTNEKLFF. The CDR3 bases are TGTGCCTCCCAGGGACTGAGAAGCACTAATGAAAAACTGTTTTTT.